This TCR beta chain was recorded in a study of beta chain features in type 1 diabetes (dated by TCRdb to between 2017 and 2018). About the investigation overall: Patients and healthy donors did not differ in mean age, gender distribution, total cell number or subset yield. A total of around 110,000,000 sorted cells were examined across all samples, and RNA yield correlated strongly with the number of cells per subset. In the study, recently diagnosed type 1 diabetes patients and matched healthy donors were compared on the TCRB repertoires of their sorted circulating CD4+ T cell subsets. Whereas all 30 or so donors provided naive and central memory subsets, regulatory and stem cell-like memory subsets were isolated from just 8 patients and roughly eight healthy donors. Results the study describes overall, beyond this receptor: Because cDNA rather than genomic DNA was sequenced, highly expressing activated cells could have been over-represented, although no difference in activation and CD3 levels was found between groups. Shorter templates might have been favored by PCR, but patient and control samples were amplified and corrected together, so both groups would have been affected equally by any skew. At VDJ recombination sites, type 1 diabetes patients had fewer insertions and more deleted nucleotides, which implies abnormalities in thymic rearrangement. In all four CD4+ subsets, TCRB CDR3 length was moderately but significantly shorter in type 1 diabetes patients. Only small numbers of individuals were included in the HLA sub-analyses, which left unresolved whether HLA type had any influence on TCRB rearrangement. Naive, central memory and regulatory TCRB repertoires appeared more similar among patients than among healthy donors.

CDR1 and CDR2 are read off the germline V gene as MDHEN and SYDVKM. The CDR3 starts with the cysteine, ends with the phenylalanine, and has 13 residues. The entry retains the CDR3 DNA only, 39 bases that are in frame from base 1. Relative to germline, V is missing 8 bases and J is missing 0 bases, with 1 base of the junction outside any gene match. With respect to this clone: It has no known antigen specificity. Base qualities were left out, and no much larger clone turns up one base away.

The entire amount of isolated RNA was reverse transcribed using the High Capacity cDNA Reverse Transcription Kit, so the sequenced TCRB transcripts were expressed ones. Naive, central memory and regulatory T cell samples underwent deep immunoSEQ sequencing, averaging approximately 3.3 million total reads per sample. Sorted cells were lysed in RLT buffer and RNA was extracted with DNase-treated RNeasy Micro or Mini kits, depending on cell number. Each cell subset was processed separately to prevent cross-contamination, with patient and healthy donor samples processed together. TCRB sequences were amplified from cDNA with the immunoSEQ multiplex PCR, producing 87-bp fragments spanning the CDR3 region. The amplicons were sequenced using the Illumina HiSeq platform. In the paper's pipeline: Synthetic template baselines were used to correct PCR bias computationally, reads within Hamming distance 2 were collapsed, and singletons that could not be merged were discarded. Reads were aligned against IMGT so that V, D and J genes, CDR3 length and insertions or deletions at six rearrangement sites could be assigned. Within each subset, clonotype counts were normalized to the number of sorted cells before true diversity and Gini coefficients were calculated with the tcR R package. The overlap coefficient, calculated on TCRB nucleotide sequences, was used to measure repertoire sharing. Out-of-frame TCRB sequences from naive cells were analyzed to stand in for the pre-selection repertoire. TCRdb holds this immuneACCESS table with in-frame rearrangements only. Some clones are missing; in checked studies, unresolved V genes explain under half, and the rest has no known cause. The DNA was the basis for D and trimming; V, J and clone size are from that table. Recorded for this sample are about 360,000 clones; roughly an eighth of them occurred a single time. The top ten clonotypes cover over 0.008% of the sample.

Each donor gave one peripheral blood draw, averaging approximately 0.11 L, which was collected into heparinised tubes. Using a panel that included CD45RO, CCR7, CD25, CD127, CD95 and CD27, naive, central memory, regulatory and stem cell-like memory CD4+ T cells were sorted on a BD FACSAria II. Every sorted population had a purity above 95%. PBMCs were separated immediately by Lymphoprep density gradient centrifugation and were stained directly, without being cultured. Samples were stained and sorted in pairs, with one healthy donor and one patient per experiment, so that batch effects were minimized.

Sequences were obtained from naive CD4+ T cells from blood. This specimen's cell subset or site label, interpreted: true naive CD4+ T cells. Recombination connected TRBV28 to TRBJ2-3; 8 central nucleotides agree with TRBD1. The clonotype was recovered from a woman aged 18-35 years with type 1 diabetes. The DNA reads as follows: TGTGCCAGCGGACAGGGAAGCACAGATACGCAGTATTTT. This gives the protein CASGQGSTDTQYF.